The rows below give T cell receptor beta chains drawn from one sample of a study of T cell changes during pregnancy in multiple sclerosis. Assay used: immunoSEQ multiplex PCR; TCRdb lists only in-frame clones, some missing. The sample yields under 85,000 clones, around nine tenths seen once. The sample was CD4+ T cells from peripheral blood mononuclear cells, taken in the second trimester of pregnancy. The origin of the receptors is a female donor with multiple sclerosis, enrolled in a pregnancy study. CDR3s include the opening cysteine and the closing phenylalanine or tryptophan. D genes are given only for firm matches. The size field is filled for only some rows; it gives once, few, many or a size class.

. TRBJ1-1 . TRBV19 TGTGCCACCGGGGGGTCAGGTGTGTATAACACTGAAGCTTTCTTT CATGGSGVYNTEAFF
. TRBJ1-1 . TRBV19 TGTGCCAGTAGACCCGGACGGGGAAGGGACACTGAAGCTTTCTTT CASRPGRGRDTEAFF
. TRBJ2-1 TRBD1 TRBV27 TGTGCCAGCTCCGGGACAGGAGTTCCTAATGAGCAGTTCTTC CASSGTGVPNEQFF
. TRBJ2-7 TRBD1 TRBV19 TGTGCCAGTAGTATCTCGACAGGGGCTTTCTACGAGCAGTACTTC CASSISTGAFYEQYF
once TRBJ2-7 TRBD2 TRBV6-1 TGTGCCAGCAGTGGCGGGGGGGCCGGCTCCCTCGAGCAGTACTTC CASSGGGAGSLEQYF
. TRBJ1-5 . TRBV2 TGTGCCAGCAGTGAGGGCAACAATCAGCCCCAGCATTTT CASSEGNNQPQHF
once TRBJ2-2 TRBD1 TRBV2 TGTGCCAGCAGTGAAGCAGGACAGGGTCACACCGGGGAGCTGTTTTTT CASSEAGQGHTGELFF
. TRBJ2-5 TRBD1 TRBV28 TGTGCCAGCAGTTTAGAGGGACAGGGGATGAAGACCCAGTACTTC CASSLEGQGMKTQYF
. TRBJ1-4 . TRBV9 TGTGCCAGCAGCGGAGGTCTTTTCAGGGGTTTGGCTAATGAAAAACTGTTTTTT CASSGGLFRGLANEKLFF
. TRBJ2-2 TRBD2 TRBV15 TGTGCCACCAGCAGGGGGACTAGCGGGGGGAACGGGGAGCTGTTTTTT CATSRGTSGGNGELFF
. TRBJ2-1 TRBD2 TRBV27 TGTGCCAGCAGTTTGGCGGGAGGGTCCTACAATGAGCAGTTCTTC CASSLAGGSYNEQFF
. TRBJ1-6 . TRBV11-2 TGTGCCAGCAGCTTAGCCTCTTGGGGAGGGGATTCACCCCTCCACTTT CASSLASWGGDSPLHF
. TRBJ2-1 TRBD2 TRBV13 TGTGCCAGCAGCTACTACAGGAGGACTAGCGGGCTAGGCTCCTACAATGAGCAGTTCTTC CASSYYRRTSGLGSYNEQFF
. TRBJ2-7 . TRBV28 TGTGCCAGCAGCCGGGGATCGATCTACGAGCAGTACTTC CASSRGSIYEQYF
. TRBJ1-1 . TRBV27 TGTGCCAGCAGTTTACCCCGGGACTCCGGGGGAAACACTGAAGCTTTCTTT CASSLPRDSGGNTEAFF
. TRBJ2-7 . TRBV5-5 TGTGCCAGCAGCTCCAGACTCGAGCCGCACTACGAGCAGTACTTC CASSSRLEPHYEQYF
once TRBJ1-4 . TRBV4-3 TGCGCCAGCAGCCAAGTAACAACTAATGAAAAACTGTTTTTT CASSQVTTNEKLFF
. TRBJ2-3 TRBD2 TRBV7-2 TGTGCCAGCAGCTTGGGGAGGGAGGATACGCAGTATTTT CASSLGREDTQYF
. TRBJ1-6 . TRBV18 TGTGCCAGCTCACCACAGGGGAATGTGAATTCACCCCTCCACTTT CASSPQGNVNSPLHF
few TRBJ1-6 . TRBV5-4 TGTGCCACTAGCGCCGGGCTTATAGGTTCACCCCTCCACTTT CATSAGLIGSPLHF
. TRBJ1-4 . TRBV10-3 TGTGCCATCAGTGAAAACCGAGGGCGGCTGTTTTTT CAISENRGRLFF
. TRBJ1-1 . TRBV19 TGTGCCAGTTCGGTCGCCACTGAAGCTTTCTTT CASSVATEAFF
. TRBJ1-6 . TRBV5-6 TGTGCCAGCAGCCACAGGGTTTCACCCCTCCACTTT CASSHRVSPLHF
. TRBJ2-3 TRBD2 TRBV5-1 TGCGCCAGCAGCTCGGGACTAGACGACACAGATACGCAGTATTTT CASSSGLDDTDTQYF
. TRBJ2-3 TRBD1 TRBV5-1 TGCGCCAGCAGCTTGGGTACAGGGGGCGCCGATACGCAGTATTTT CASSLGTGGADTQYF
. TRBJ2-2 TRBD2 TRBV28 TGTGCCAGCAGTTTATGGTCCCGGGCTAGCGGGATGCCCCTAACGAACCCCGGGGAGCTGTTTTTT CASSLWSRASGMPLTNPGELFF
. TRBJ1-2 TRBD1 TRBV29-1 TGCAGCGTCTTGGACAGGGAAGGAGGCTACACCTTC CSVLDREGGYTF
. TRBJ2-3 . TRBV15 TGTGCCACCAGCAGAGATCGAGCCGCGGATACGCAGTATTTT CATSRDRAADTQYF
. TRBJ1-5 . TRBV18 TGTGCCAGCTCCCGCGATCCTCAGCCCCAGCATTTT CASSRDPQPQHF
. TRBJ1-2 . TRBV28 TGTGCCAGCAGTTTACCGGGTTTACCCTATGGCTACACCTTC CASSLPGLPYGYTF
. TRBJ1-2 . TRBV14 TGTGCCAGCAGCCAAGATTTTATTGGTAGAAAGTCGGAGGACTATGGCTACACCTTC CASSQDFIGRKSEDYGYTF
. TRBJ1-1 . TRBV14 TGTGCCAGCAGCCACCCAGACGGAGGAGCTTTCTTT CASSHPDGGAFF
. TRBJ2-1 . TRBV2 TGTGCCAGCAGTGTCGGCAATGAGCAGTTCTTC CASSVGNEQFF
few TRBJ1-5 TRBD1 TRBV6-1 TGTGCCAGCAGTCCGGACAGGGGAAACAATCAGCCCCAGCATTTT CASSPDRGNNQPQHF
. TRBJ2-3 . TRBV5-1 TGCGCCAGCAGCTTGGCTAGCGGCACAGATACGCAGTATTTT CASSLASGTDTQYF